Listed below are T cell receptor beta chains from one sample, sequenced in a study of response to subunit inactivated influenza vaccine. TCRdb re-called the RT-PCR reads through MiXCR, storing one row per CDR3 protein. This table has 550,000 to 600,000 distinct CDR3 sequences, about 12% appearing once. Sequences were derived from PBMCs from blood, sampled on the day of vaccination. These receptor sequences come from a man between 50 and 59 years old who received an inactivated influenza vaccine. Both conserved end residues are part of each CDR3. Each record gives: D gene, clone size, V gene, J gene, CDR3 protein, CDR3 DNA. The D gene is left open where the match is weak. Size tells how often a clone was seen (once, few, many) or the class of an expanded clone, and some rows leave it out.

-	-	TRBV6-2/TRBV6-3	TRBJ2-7	CASRGGRSYEQYF	TGTGCCAGCAGAGGCGGGCGCTCCTACGAGCAGTACTTC
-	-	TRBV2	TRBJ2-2	CASSEETGYAGELFF	TGTGCCAGCAGTGAAGAGACAGGATATGCCGGGGAGCTGTTTTTT
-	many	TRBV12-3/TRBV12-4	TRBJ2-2	CASSLTGQTNTGELFF	TGTGCCAGCAGTTTGACAGGCCAGACGAACACCGGGGAGCTGTTTTTT
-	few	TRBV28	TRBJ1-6	CASGWTEDSLHF	TGTGCCAGCGGGTGGACTGAGGACTCCCTCCACTTT
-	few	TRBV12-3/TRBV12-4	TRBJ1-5	CASSLGSRGYGQPQHF	TGTGCCAGCAGTTTAGGGTCTCGGGGTTACGGTCAGCCCCAGCATTTT
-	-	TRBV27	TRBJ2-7	CTSTNVAPGQPYEQYF	TGCACCAGCACTAACGTGGCTCCCGGGCAGCCCTACGAGCAGTACTTC
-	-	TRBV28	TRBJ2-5	CASSLHDRKETQYF	TGTGCCAGCAGCCTACATGACAGGAAAGAGACCCAGTACTTC
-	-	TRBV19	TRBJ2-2	CASSIGQANTGELFF	TGTGCCAGTAGTATCGGACAAGCGAACACCGGGGAGCTGTTTTTT
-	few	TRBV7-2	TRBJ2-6	CASSSQASGANVLTF	TGTGCCAGCAGCTCCCAGGCTTCTGGGGCCAACGTCCTGACTTTC
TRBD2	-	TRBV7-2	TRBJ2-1	CASSLSGTSGREQFF	TGTGCCAGCAGCTTAAGTGGGACTAGCGGGAGGGAGCAGTTCTTC
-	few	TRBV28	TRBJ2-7	CASSLGSKSLSEQYF	TGTGCCAGCAGTTTAGGGTCCAAATCCCTGTCCGAGCAGTACTTC
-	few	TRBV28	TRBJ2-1	CASRPPGDRSYNEQFF	TGTGCCAGCAGACCTCCGGGGGACAGATCCTACAATGAGCAGTTCTTC
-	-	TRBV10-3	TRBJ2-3	CATGDASTDTQYF	TGTGCCACAGGGGATGCTAGCACAGATACGCAGTATTTT
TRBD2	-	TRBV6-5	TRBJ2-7	CASRLGTSGTYEQYF	TGTGCCAGCAGACTCGGGACTAGCGGGACGTACGAGCAGTACTTC
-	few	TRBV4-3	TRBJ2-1	CASSQEQAYNEQFF	TGCGCCAGCAGCCAAGAACAAGCCTACAATGAGCAGTTCTTC
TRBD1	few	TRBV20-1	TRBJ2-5	CSARRRTGTAKGETQYF	TGCAGTGCTAGGCGACGAACCGGGACAGCCAAGGGAGAGACCCAGTACTTC
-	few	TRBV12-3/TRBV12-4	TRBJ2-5	CASRRWETQYF	TGTGCCAGCAGACGGTGGGAGACCCAGTACTTC
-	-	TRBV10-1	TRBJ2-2	CASSEYDPTGELFF	TGCGCCAGCAGTGAGTATGATCCCACCGGGGAGCTGTTTTTT
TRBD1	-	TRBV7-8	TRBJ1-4	CASSSGQILEKLFF	TGTGCCAGCAGCTCGGGACAGATCCTTGAAAAACTGTTTTTT
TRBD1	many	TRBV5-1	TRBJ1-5	CASSPWTGDSNQPQHF	TGCGCCAGCAGTCCCTGGACAGGGGATAGTAATCAGCCCCAGCATTTT
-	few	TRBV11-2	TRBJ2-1	CASSLPRLEQFF	TGTGCCAGCAGCTTACCAAGACTAGAGCAGTTCTTC
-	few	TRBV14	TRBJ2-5	CASSQGGQWQETQYF	TGTGCCAGCAGCCAGGGCGGACAGTGGCAAGAGACCCAGTACTTC
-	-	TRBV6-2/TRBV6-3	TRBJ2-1	CASSTMGGTYNEQFF	TGTGCCAGCAGTACCATGGGGGGCACATACAATGAGCAGTTCTTC
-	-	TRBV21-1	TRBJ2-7	CASSGGGGAYEQYF	TGTGCCAGCAGCGGCGGCGGGGGGGCTTACGAGCAGTACTTC
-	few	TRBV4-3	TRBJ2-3	CASSQEVYRTDTQYF	TGCGCCAGCAGCCAAGAAGTCTACCGCACAGATACGCAGTATTTT
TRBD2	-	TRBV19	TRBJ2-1	CASSMEKLAGGGNEQFF	TGTGCCAGTAGTATGGAGAAACTAGCGGGAGGAGGCAATGAGCAGTTCTTC
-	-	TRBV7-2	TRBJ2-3	CASSLGGARSDTQYF	TGTGCCAGCAGCTTAGGAGGGGCTAGATCAGATACGCAGTATTTT
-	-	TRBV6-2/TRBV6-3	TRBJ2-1	CASQGGKSSYNEQFF	TGTGCCAGCCAGGGAGGAAAGAGCTCCTACAATGAGCAGTTCTTC
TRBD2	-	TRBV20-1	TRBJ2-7	CSARDGGAIRYEQYF	TGCAGTGCTAGAGACGGGGGGGCCATTAGGTACGAGCAGTACTTC
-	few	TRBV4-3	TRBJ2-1	CASSPGTVSTYEQFF	TGCGCCAGCAGCCCGGGGACCGTCTCCACATATGAGCAGTTCTTC
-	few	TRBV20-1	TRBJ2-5	CSARDSVRGGVGETQYF	TGCAGTGCTAGAGATTCCGTCAGGGGGGGTGTCGGAGAGACCCAGTACTTC
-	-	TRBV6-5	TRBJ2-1	CASSSARNEQFF	TGTGCCAGCAGCTCCGCTAGGAATGAGCAGTTCTTC
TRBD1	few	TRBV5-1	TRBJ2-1	CASSPQGQGGLNEQFF	TGCGCCAGCAGCCCACAGGGACAGGGAGGGCTCAATGAGCAGTTCTTC
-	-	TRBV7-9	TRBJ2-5	CASSSPRGSGLQETQYF	TGTGCCAGCAGCTCCCCCCGCGGTAGCGGCCTCCAAGAGACCCAGTACTTC
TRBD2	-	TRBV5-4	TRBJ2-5	CAYLGQRDEETQYF	TGTGCCTACCTGGGGCAGCGGGACGAAGAGACCCAGTACTTC
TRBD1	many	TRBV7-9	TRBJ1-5	CASSTGGEQPQHF	TGTGCCAGCAGCACAGGGGGCGAACAGCCCCAGCATTTT
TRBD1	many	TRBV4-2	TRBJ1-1	CASSQAGQGAEAFF	TGTGCCAGCAGCCAGGCCGGACAGGGGGCTGAAGCTTTCTTT
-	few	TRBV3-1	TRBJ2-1	CASSQDPERGEQFF	TGTGCCAGCAGCCAAGACCCGGAGAGGGGTGAGCAGTTCTTC
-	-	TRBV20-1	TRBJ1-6	CSARDRQSAYNSPLHF	TGCAGTGCTAGAGATCGGCAGTCGGCCTATAATTCACCCCTCCACTTT
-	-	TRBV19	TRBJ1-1	CASSMPRQSMNTEAFF	TGTGCCAGTAGTATGCCGCGACAGAGCATGAACACTGAAGCTTTCTTT
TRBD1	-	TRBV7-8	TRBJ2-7	CASSLVVGQGTYEQYF	TGTGCCAGCAGCTTAGTAGTGGGACAGGGGACGTACGAGCAGTACTTC
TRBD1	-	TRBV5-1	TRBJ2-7	CASSLRTGGFSYEQYF	TGCGCCAGCAGCTTAAGGACAGGGGGCTTCTCCTACGAGCAGTACTTC
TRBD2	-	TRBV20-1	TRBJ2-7	CSARDPREGLGEQYF	TGCAGTGCTAGAGATCCGCGGGAGGGCTTGGGCGAGCAGTACTTC
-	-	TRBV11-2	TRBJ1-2	CASSLQESSFGYTF	TGTGCCAGCAGCTTACAGGAATCGTCGTTTGGCTACACCTTC
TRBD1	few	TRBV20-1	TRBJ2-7	CSARGIGTGVFYEQYF	TGCAGTGCTAGGGGTATTGGGACAGGGGTTTTCTACGAGCAGTACTTC
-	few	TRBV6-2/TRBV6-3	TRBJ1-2	CASRPGGANYGYTF	TGTGCCAGCAGGCCGGGCGGGGCCAACTATGGCTACACCTTC
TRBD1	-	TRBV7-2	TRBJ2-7	CASSKDRGVGYEQYF	TGTGCCAGCAGCAAAGACAGGGGAGTGGGGTACGAGCAGTACTTC
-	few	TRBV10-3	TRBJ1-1	CATKRGPEENTEAFF	TGTGCCACCAAACGGGGGCCCGAAGAGAACACTGAAGCTTTCTTT
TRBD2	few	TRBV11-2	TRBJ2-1	CASSSGGAWRSYNEQFF	TGTGCCAGCTCTAGCGGGGGCGCCTGGAGGTCCTACAATGAGCAGTTCTTC
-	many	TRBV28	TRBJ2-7	CASSPLRAGPHEQYF	TGTGCCAGCAGTCCCCTCCGGGCAGGACCCCACGAGCAGTACTTC
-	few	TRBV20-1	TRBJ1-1	CSARDRGLEAFF	TGCAGTGCTAGAGATCGTGGCCTCGAAGCTTTCTTT
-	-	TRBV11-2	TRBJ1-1	CASSHRHATTEAFF	TGTGCCAGCAGCCACCGACACGCGACCACTGAAGCTTTCTTT
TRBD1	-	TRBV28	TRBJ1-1	CASRETGDTEAFF	TGTGCCAGCAGGGAAACAGGGGACACTGAAGCTTTCTTT
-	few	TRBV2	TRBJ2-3	CASSPTTRGTQYF	TGTGCCAGCAGCCCCACGACCCGGGGTACGCAGTATTTT
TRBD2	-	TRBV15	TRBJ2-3	CATSRVSGGTDTQYF	TGTGCCACCAGCAGAGTTTCGGGGGGTACAGATACGCAGTATTTT
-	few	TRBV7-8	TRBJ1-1	CASSLGFVAEAFF	TGTGCCAGCAGCTTAGGTTTTGTCGCGGAAGCTTTCTTT
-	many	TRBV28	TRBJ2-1	CASSSPRKRQGRDEQFF	TGTGCCAGCAGTTCCCCACGAAAAAGACAGGGGAGGGATGAGCAGTTCTTC